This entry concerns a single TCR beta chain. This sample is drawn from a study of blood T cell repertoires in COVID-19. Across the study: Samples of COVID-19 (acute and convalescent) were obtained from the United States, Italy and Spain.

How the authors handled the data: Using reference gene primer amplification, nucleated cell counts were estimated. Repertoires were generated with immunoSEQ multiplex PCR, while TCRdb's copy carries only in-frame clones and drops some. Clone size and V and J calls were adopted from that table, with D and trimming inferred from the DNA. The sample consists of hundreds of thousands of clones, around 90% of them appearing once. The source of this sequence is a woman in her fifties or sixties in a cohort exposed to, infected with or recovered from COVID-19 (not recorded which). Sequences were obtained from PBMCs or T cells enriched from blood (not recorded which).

DNA of the CDR3: TGTGCCACCAGCAAGGAGGGCTCTAGGCACGAGCAGTACTTC. Translation gives CATSKEGSRHEQYF. This chain joins TRBV15 and TRBJ2-7; weak D call: TRBD2 (6 bases). Trimming took off 4 bases at V and 5 bases at J, with 15 bases between the two ends. The CDR3 is 14 amino acids. CDR1 and CDR2 (germline): LNHNV, YYDKDF (reference sequence).